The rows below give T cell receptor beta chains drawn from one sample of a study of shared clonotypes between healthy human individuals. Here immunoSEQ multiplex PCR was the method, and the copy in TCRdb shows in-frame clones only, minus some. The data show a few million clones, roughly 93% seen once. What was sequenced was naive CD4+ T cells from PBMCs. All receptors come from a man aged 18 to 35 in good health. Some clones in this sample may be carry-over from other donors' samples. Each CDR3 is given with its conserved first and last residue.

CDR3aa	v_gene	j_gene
CAWSVLGGPYEQYF	TRBV30	TRBJ2-7
CASSPMWTGTAGELFF	TRBV5-6	TRBJ2-2
CASSLKSGAGVSSYNEQFF	TRBV5-1	TRBJ2-1
CATTRWGRNQPQHF	TRBV28	TRBJ1-5
CASSGDRGKLPRGLDTQYF	TRBV5-1	TRBJ2-3
CASSLGRAMATQYF	TRBV7-2	TRBJ2-3
CASSFGGGGTEAFF	TRBV28	TRBJ1-1
CSVRGQLNTEAFF	TRBV29-1	TRBJ1-1
CASSLIQGFQPQHF	TRBV27	TRBJ1-5
CASSLRSFPNSYNEQFF	TRBV5-1	TRBJ2-1
CASSSGTYRNEQFF	TRBV5-1	TRBJ2-1
CAISELSGRSYEQYF	TRBV10-3	TRBJ2-7
CASSLRGQGAREQFF	TRBV28	TRBJ2-1
CASSQRGTGTDEKLFF	TRBV4-1	TRBJ1-4
CASSSGQGVTGELFF	TRBV5-1	TRBJ2-2
CASSQDRYTTDTQYF	TRBV14	TRBJ2-3
CASGPTGGNQPQHF	TRBV4-1	TRBJ1-5
CASSLGRNQETQYF	TRBV11-2	TRBJ2-5
CASSQDRVSGEQFF	TRBV7-2	TRBJ2-1
CASSFGTGGGYEQYF	TRBV5-1	TRBJ2-7
CASSGSGLASAGELFF	TRBV25-1	TRBJ2-2
CASSLNLAGFYEQYF	TRBV5-1	TRBJ2-7
CASSLSTGEFEAFF	TRBV5-1	TRBJ1-1
CASIKLGGAGNTIYF	TRBV7-9	TRBJ1-3
CASSPQVEAFF	TRBV7-8	TRBJ1-1
CASSLIVGLRGGDTYEQYF	TRBV7-3	TRBJ2-7
CASSRSGRGNNEQFF	TRBV5-4	TRBJ2-1
CAISLDRVQQFF	TRBV10-3	TRBJ2-1
CASSLGGSPAEQYF	TRBV7-6	TRBJ2-7
CASSPLGSGANVLTF	TRBV9	TRBJ2-6
CASSVVELADTQYF	TRBV9	TRBJ2-3
CATSRDGRYEQYF	TRBV15	TRBJ2-7
CASSSMDGNTDTQYF	TRBV5-1	TRBJ2-3
CSVEENTLNTGELFF	TRBV29-1	TRBJ2-2
CASSLMRATNEKLFF	TRBV7-9	TRBJ1-4
CASSFVNIQYF	TRBV7-9	TRBJ2-4
CASSADSYRETQYF	TRBV9	TRBJ2-5
CASSPGSLGPYGYTF	TRBV28	TRBJ1-2
CASRGYSGRMNTEAFF	TRBV2	TRBJ1-1
CASSTSDSYEQYF	TRBV5-1	TRBJ2-7
CASRRQVQETQYF	TRBV2	TRBJ2-5
CASSLALAVETQYF	TRBV7-7	TRBJ2-5